The clone carrying this T cell receptor (beta chain) was detected many times. What it recognizes is unknown. The data were obtained in a study of Graves' ophthalmopathy and Graves' hyperthyroidism. Findings of the study overall: A majority of expanded thyroid clonotypes exceeding 0.001 frequency were likewise present in blood.

TCR beta CDR3 amplification used RNA transcripts. RT-PCR with HTBI primers came first, then second-round multiplex PCR. From the multiplex PCR reads, TCRdb called clonotypes with MiXCR, one entry per CDR3 protein. Found here are roughly 170,000 distinct CDR3 sequences, 39% of them singletons; the top ten hold about 8.2%. None of the included patients had other autoimmune diseases, uncontrolled infections, pregnancy or lactation, as these led to exclusion. Orbital computed tomography, thyroid ultrasound, TRAb, serum thyroxine and clinical symptoms formed the basis of diagnosis. PBMCs had their origin in fresh peripheral blood (10 ml). Trimming pared 3 bases from V and 0 bases from J, leaving 12 bases between. Germline CDR1 is LGHNA and CDR2 is YSLEER. The CDR3 consists of 15 residues.

The chain uses TRBV4-3 and TRBJ2-7; possible D gene TRBD1, 6 bases. The sequence was collected from a young man with Graves' ophthalmopathy. Sequencing was performed on peripheral blood. CDR3 region: CASSHHRETSYEQYF. Here the CDR3 DNA reads TGCGCCAGCAGCCACCACAGGGAGACCTCCTACGAGCAGTACTTC.